A single sample is the source of the 8 T cell receptor beta chains below, sequenced in a study of T cell changes during pregnancy in multiple sclerosis (dated by TCRdb to about 2019). The library came from the immunoSEQ multiplex PCR assay. TCRdb took this table from immuneACCESS and kept in-frame rearrangements with V and J called. Such tables lack part of the clones; where checked against another copy, unresolved V genes explain under half of the gap, and the rest is unexplained. Present in this sample are approximately 36,000 clones, roughly 91% of which were seen just once. The ten largest clones take up less than 9% of the sample. Sequenced material: CD8+ T cells from peripheral blood mononuclear cells, taken in the third trimester of pregnancy. These TCRs come from a female donor with multiple sclerosis, enrolled in a pregnancy study.

This clone has only a few counts. J is TRBJ2-1 and V is TRBV6-4; 12 nucleotides match TRBD1. Germline lookup yields CDR1 MRHNA and CDR2 SNTAGT. Unmatched junction bases numbered 14, after V lost 2 bases and J lost 9 bases. This CDR3 comprises 18 residues. This chain's CDR3 is CASSDGTGGAAGAGEQFF. The CDR3 DNA follows: TGTGCCAGCAGTGACGGGACAGGGGGCGCAGCGGGGGCAGGTGAGCAGTTCTTC.

This rearrangement joins TRBV2 to TRBJ2-3; D is unresolved. The CDR3 runs to 13 residues. The germline V gene encodes CDR1 SNHLY and CDR2 FYNNEI. Deletions cut 7 bases from V and 2 bases from J, with 10 bases between. In nucleotides, the CDR3 is TGTGCCAGCAATCCTATCGACACAGATACGCAGTATTTT. Translation gives CASNPIDTDTQYF.

V and J are TRBV5-6 and TRBJ2-2; D is unclear. The CDR3 spans 14 residues. Trimming took 1 base from V and 4 from J, leaving 8 bases between them. The germline gives CDR1 SGHDT, CDR2 YYEEEE. The CDR3, as DNA: TGTGCCAGCAGCTTGCGCGCTGGCACCGGGGAGCTGTTTTTT. Translation gives CASSLRAGTGELFF.

The V call is TRBV27, the J call TRBJ1-2; no reliable D call. Germline values: CDR1 MNHEY, CDR2 SMNVEV (reference sequence). The CDR3 contains 14 residues. V lost 7 bases and J 0 bases, leaving 12 bases between the germline ends. The DNA of the CDR3 is TGTGCCAGCAACTACCGGGGTCCTAACTATGGCTACACCTTC. Translated, it gives CASNYRGPNYGYTF.

This clone was picked up one time. This chain joins TRBV28 and TRBJ1-6, with D perhaps TRBD1 (5 bases). The V and J ends lost 8 bases and 8 bases respectively, with 13 bases between them. The germline CDR1 and CDR2 sequences are MDHEN and SYDVKM. CDR3 size: 13 residues. The CDR3 DNA reads TGTGCCAGCGGGTTGCAGGGTGATTCACCCCTCCACTTT. This codes for CASGLQGDSPLHF.

The V gene is TRBV4-2, the J gene TRBJ1-2; D is possibly TRBD1 (5 bases). Germline V gene sequence: CDR1 LGHNA, CDR2 YNFKEQ. V lost 0 bases, J lost 7 bases, and 9 bases lay in between. The CDR3 runs 13 residues. The CDR3, as DNA: TGTGCCAGCAGCCAAGAGGGGGGGTTTGGCTACACCTTC. Translated: CASSQEGGFGYTF.

The chain carries TRBV7-9 and TRBJ2-5, with 7 bases that match TRBD1. Trimming at V came to 1 base and at J to 4 bases, leaving 9 bases not matched to a gene. The CDR3 has 16 amino acids. Looked up from germline, CDR1 is SEHNR and CDR2 is FQNEAQ (reference sequence). The CDR3 DNA is TGTGCCAGCAGCTTAGAAGCGACAGGGACGGGAGAGACCCAGTACTTC. Translation: CASSLEATGTGETQYF.

This chain uses TRBV7-8 with TRBJ1-2, with TRBD1 matching 7 bases. The CDR3 is 15 amino acids. Germline CDR1 reads SGHVS; CDR2 reads FQNEAQ. With V trimmed by 5 bases and J by 6 bases, 12 bases remained unmatched. The CDR3 protein is CASSARQGLGDGYTF. In nucleotides, the CDR3 is TGTGCCAGCAGCGCAAGACAGGGTCTCGGGGATGGCTACACCTTC. Filled out from reference TRBV7-8 and TRBJ1-2, the complete variable domain reads GAGVSQSPRYKVAKRGQDVALRCDPISGHVSLFWYQQALGQGPEFLTYFQNEAQLDKSGLPSDRFFAERPEGSVSTLKIQRTQQEDSAVYLCASSARQGLGDGYTFGSGTRLTVV.